The 22 T cell receptor beta chains below come from one sample, sequenced in a study of OX40 agonist ivuxolimab in advanced cancers. To prepare the library, the immunoSEQ multiplex PCR assay was applied. Entries here come from immuneACCESS through TCRdb and include only in-frame sequences with V and J called. Some clones fail to appear in such tables; in the studies checked, an unresolved V gene covers under half of the shortfall, and the cause of the remainder is unknown. The sample table shows approximately 74,000 clones, and 65% to 90% are seen once. The top ten hold around 0.5% of the sample. The sequencing used CD4+ or CD8+ T cells sorted from blood, collected in a trial of the OX40 agonist ivuxolimab. These receptors were obtained from an adult with an advanced solid tumor such as melanoma, head and neck, liver or kidney cancer.

The gene calls are TRBV7-3 and TRBJ1-2, with 7 bases identical to TRBD1. Per the germline V gene, CDR1 is SGHTA and CDR2 is FQGTGA. The CDR3 sequence is 15 residues long. With V trimmed by 4 bases and J by 8 bases, 13 bases remained unmatched. CDR3 DNA sequence: TGTGCCAGCAGCTCGAACCGACAGGGCGCCAACGGCTACACCTTC. It yields the protein CASSSNRQGANGYTF.

About this clone: This sample also contains other DNA sequences that code for the same CDR3. The chain joins TRBV6-6 to TRBJ2-3, with 7 bases matching TRBD1. J gave up 0 bases and V 4 bases, and 1 base lay outside the gene matches. Germline loops: CDR1 MNHNY, CDR2 SVGAGI (reference sequence). The CDR3 sequence is 14 residues long. CDR3 sequence reads: CASSSTGSTDTQYF. The CDR3 DNA is TGTGCCAGCAGTTCGACAGGGAGCACAGATACGCAGTATTTT.

The rearrangement links TRBV21-1 to TRBJ2-7; TRBD1, the table's D call, was not compared with the DNA. TRBV21-1 is classified as a pseudogene. CDR3 size: 18 residues. As DNA, the CDR3 is TGTGCCAGCAGCATCCCGGGACAGGGGGCTTTTATCGGTTACGAGCAGTACTTC. This translates into CASSIPGQGAFIGYEQYF.

This clone has only one observation. The rearrangement links TRBV19 to TRBJ1-1, with TRBD1 matching over 11 bases. The ends lost 5 bases at V and 2 bases at J; junction bases unmatched: 4. CDR3 size: 15 residues. The germline CDR1 and CDR2 sequences are LNHDA and SQIVND (reference sequence). CDR3 region: CASSLRTGGNTEAFF. In DNA, the CDR3 is TGTGCCAGTAGTCTCCGGACAGGGGGCAACACTGAAGCTTTCTTT.

This sequence joins TRBV29-1 and TRBJ1-3; maybe TRBD1 (5 bases). The CDR3 has 14 amino acids. Germline CDR1 is SQVTM and CDR2 is ANQGSEA. Trimming pared 1 base from V and 4 bases from J, leaving 11 bases between. This chain's CDR3 is CSVEVQGGGNTIYF. In DNA, the CDR3 is TGCAGCGTTGAAGTGCAGGGAGGGGGAAACACCATATATTTT. The full variable domain, its missing parts supplied by reference TRBV29-1 and TRBJ1-3, is SAVISQKPSRDICQRGTSLTIQCQVDSQVTMMFWYRQQPGQSLTLIATANQGSEATYESGFVIDKFPISRPNLTFSTLTVSNMSPEDSSIYLCSVEVQGGGNTIYFGEGSWLTVV.

This chain joins TRBV2 and TRBJ1-1, with 8 bases fitting TRBD1. V shed 4 bases, J shed 1 base, and the junction held 14 bases outside the gene matches. There are 18 residues in the CDR3. The V gene's germline CDR1 is SNHLY and CDR2 FYNNEI. The CDR3 nucleotides read TGTGCCAGCAGTGTCTACGCCCCGTACGGACAGGGGAACACTGAAGCTTTCTTT. This gives the protein CASSVYAPYGQGNTEAFF.

This rearrangement joins TRBV4-2 to TRBJ2-2; TRBD2 aligns across 15 bases. There are 23 residues in the CDR3. V was clipped by 4 bases and J by 0 bases; unmatched bases: 18. CDR1 is LGHNA and CDR2 is YNFKEQ in the germline V gene. The CDR3 DNA follows: TGTGCCAGCAGCCCATATAATTCCGGGACTAGCGGGGGGCTCCTCCCGAACACCGGGGAGCTGTTTTTT. This translates into CASSPYNSGTSGGLLPNTGELFF.

This clone was recorded only once. This same CDR3 is encoded by further DNA sequences in the sample. This chain uses TRBV5-4 with TRBJ1-3; the D gene is possibly TRBD1 (6 bases). Trimming pared 4 bases from V and 1 base from J, leaving 9 bases between. CDR1 and CDR2 from the germline V gene are SGHNT and YYREEE (reference sequence). This CDR3 has 14 amino acids. CDR3: CASSLTGSGNTIYF. The CDR3 bases are TGTGCCAGCAGCCTGACAGGTTCTGGAAACACCATATATTTT.

V usage is TRBV29-1 and J usage is TRBJ1-1; the D gene is possibly TRBD1 (5 bases). This CDR3 comprises 13 residues. Deletions cut 6 bases from V and 1 base from J, with 12 bases between. Germline CDR1 is SQVTM and CDR2 is ANQGSEA. The CDR3 loop is CSVSRGGNTEAFF. CDR3 sequence (DNA): TGCAGCGTCAGTAGGGGTGGGAACACTGAAGCTTTCTTT.

CDR3 in amino acids: CASSQESSGREKLFF. The CDR3 DNA reads as TGTGCCAGCAGCCAAGAATCATCGGGACGCGAAAAACTGTTTTTT. The V call is TRBV4-2, the J call TRBJ1-4; D is perhaps TRBD1 (5 bases). CDR1 is LGHNA and CDR2 is YNFKEQ in the germline V gene. CDR3 length equals 15 residues. Trimming took 0 bases from V and 8 from J, leaving 13 bases between them.

The CDR3 coding sequence is TGTGCCAGCAGCTTAGATCGGTCGGTCTCCTACGAGCAGTACTTC. It encodes CASSLDRSVSYEQYF. The genes are TRBV11-2 and TRBJ2-7; D remains unclear. Trimming removed 0 bases from V and 0 bases from J, with 9 bases in between. This CDR3 region has 15 residues. The germline CDR1 and CDR2 sequences are SGHAT and FQNNGV.

This sequence joins TRBV11-1 and TRBJ2-1, with a possible D match to TRBD2 (6 bases). The CDR3 covers 12 residues. Trimming took 5 bases from V and 9 from J, leaving 11 bases between them. The germline CDR1 and CDR2 sequences are SGHAT and FQDESV (reference sequence). In DNA form, the CDR3 reads TGTGCCAGCAGCCGTGCGGGGAGTGAGCAGTTCTTC. Translating it yields CASSRAGSEQFF.

The V call is TRBV27, the J call TRBJ2-7, with unresolved D. Germline-derived CDR1 and CDR2 are MNHEY and SMNVEV (reference sequence). The V gene lost 6 bases and the J gene lost 2 bases, with 14 bases spanning the gap. The CDR3 covers 14 residues. The CDR3 reads CASSQSDRTYEQYF. The CDR3, as DNA: TGTGCCAGCAGCCAATCGGACCGAACCTACGAGCAGTACTTC.

The CDR3 protein is CASGAGGRSGEQFF. The CDR3 DNA reads TGCGCCAGCGGGGCGGGAGGGAGGTCCGGTGAGCAGTTCTTC. V is TRBV5-1 and J is TRBJ2-1; 9 nucleotides align to TRBD2. The CDR3 contains 14 residues. With 7 bases clipped from V and 9 bases from J, the junction kept 11 bases outside the gene matches. CDR1 and CDR2 (germline): SGHRS, YFSETQ.

The CDR3 DNA sequence: TGTGCCAGCAGTGAATTAGGGCAGGGGGCGGGTCAGCCCCAGCATTTT. As protein: CASSELGQGAGQPQHF. V and J are TRBV6-1 and TRBJ1-5; 8 bases fit TRBD1. Trimming took 2 bases from V and 6 from J; bases not matched to a gene: 9. CDR1 MNHNS and CDR2 SASEGT come from the germline V gene. CDR3 length equals 16 residues.

V and J are TRBV5-8 and TRBJ2-7, with TRBD2 matching over 8 bases. Germline assignment: CDR1 SGHTS and CDR2 YDEGEE. The CDR3 is 15 amino acids. Trimming removed 0 bases from V and 2 bases from J; junction bases left unmatched: 4. In DNA form, the CDR3 reads TGTGCCAGCAGCTTGGGGTACGGGAGGGCCTACGAGCAGTACTTC. Its protein is CASSLGYGRAYEQYF.

This clone was picked up one time. The rearrangement links TRBV6-5 to TRBJ1-6; D uncertain. Trimming stripped 0 bases from V and 8 bases from J, with 11 bases between. The CDR3 is 15 amino acids. CDR1 MNHEY and CDR2 SVGAGI come from the germline V gene. The CDR3 reads CASSYSRKGDSPLHF. Written as DNA, the CDR3 is TGTGCCAGCAGTTACTCGAGAAAGGGCGATTCACCCCTCCACTTT.

In this sample, this clone turned up once. The genes are TRBV5-1 and TRBJ1-3, with D maybe TRBD1 (6 bases). Trimming removed 4 bases from V and 4 bases from J, with 12 bases in between. Germline values: CDR1 SGHRS, CDR2 YFSETQ. The CDR3 contains 14 residues. The CDR3 region has the DNA TGCGCCAGCAGCGAGGGACACGGAGGAAACACCATATATTTT. Protein sequence: CASSEGHGGNTIYF.

This clone appeared once. V usage is TRBV19 and J usage is TRBJ1-2; TRBD1 agrees at 7 bases. Germline CDR1 reads LNHDA; CDR2 reads SQIVND (reference sequence). The V segment lost 7 bases and the J segment 6 bases; nucleotides outside the gene matches: 14. The CDR3 runs to 15 residues. In nucleotides, the CDR3 is TGTGCCAGTACCCGTGTACTCACAGGGGCAAATGGCTACACCTTC. Translation: CASTRVLTGANGYTF. The full variable domain, in which reference TRBV19 and TRBJ1-2 provide the parts outside the CDR3, is DGGITQSPKYLFRKEGQNVTLSCEQNLNHDAMYWYRQDPGQGLRLIYYSQIVNDFQKGDIAEGYSVSREKKESFPLTVTSAQKNPTAFYLCASTRVLTGANGYTFGSGTRLTVV.

The chain is built from TRBV28 and TRBJ2-1; 8 positions agree with TRBD1. CDR1 and CDR2 (germline): MDHEN, SYDVKM. V was pared by 7 bases and J by 3 bases, with 14 bases of the junction left unmatched. This CDR3 region has 17 residues. The CDR3 nucleotides read TGTGCCAGCACTCGGCCCCAGGGGGCCTCGATCTACAATGAGCAGTTCTTC. Translation: CASTRPQGASIYNEQFF.

The chain joins TRBV9 to TRBJ2-7, with TRBD1 as a possible D gene (7 bases). V lost 0 bases to trimming and J lost 4 bases, with 11 bases between them. The CDR3 is 14 residues long. Germline V gene data show CDR1 as SGDLS and CDR2 as YYNGEE. The CDR3 loop is CASSVGPGGYEQYF. The DNA of the CDR3 is TGTGCCAGCAGCGTAGGTCCAGGGGGGTACGAGCAGTACTTC.

The chain joins TRBV9 to TRBJ1-1; no clear D. V lost 4 bases and J 5 bases, leaving 15 bases between the germline ends. The CDR3 length is 14 residues. The germline V gene encodes CDR1 SGDLS and CDR2 YYNGEE. The CDR3 sequence is CASSPRLSVTEAFF. CDR3 in DNA: TGTGCCAGCAGCCCTAGATTAAGTGTGACTGAAGCTTTCTTT.